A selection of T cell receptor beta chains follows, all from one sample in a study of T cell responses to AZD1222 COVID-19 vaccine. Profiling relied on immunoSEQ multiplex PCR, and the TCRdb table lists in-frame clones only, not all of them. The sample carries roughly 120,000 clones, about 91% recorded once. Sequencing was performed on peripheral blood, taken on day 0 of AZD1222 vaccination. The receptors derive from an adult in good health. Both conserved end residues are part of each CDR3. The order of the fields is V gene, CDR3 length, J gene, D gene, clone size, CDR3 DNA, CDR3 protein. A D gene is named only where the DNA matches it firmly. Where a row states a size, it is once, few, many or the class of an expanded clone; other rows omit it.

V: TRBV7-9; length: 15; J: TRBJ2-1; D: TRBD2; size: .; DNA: TGTGCCAGCAGCTTAGGACTAGCGGGAGGGATTGAGCAGTTCTTC; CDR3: CASSLGLAGGIEQFF
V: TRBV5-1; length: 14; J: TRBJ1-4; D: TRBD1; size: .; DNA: TGCGCCAGCAGTTATACAGGGGGCGAGGAAAAACTGTTTTTT; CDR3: CASSYTGGEEKLFF
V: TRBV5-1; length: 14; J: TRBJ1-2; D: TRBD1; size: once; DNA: TGCGCCAGCAGCCCCGGGACAGGGGATAGCGGCTACACCTTC; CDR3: CASSPGTGDSGYTF
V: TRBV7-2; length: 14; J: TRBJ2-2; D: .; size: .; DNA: TGTGCCAGCAGCTCCGGACGGAACACCGGGGAGCTGTTTTTT; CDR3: CASSSGRNTGELFF
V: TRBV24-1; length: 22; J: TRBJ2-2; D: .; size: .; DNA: TGTGCCACCAGTGATCTCCCGTGGGGTGGGGACTCCATATTCGCGAACACCGGGGAGCTGTTTTTT; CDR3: CATSDLPWGGDSIFANTGELFF
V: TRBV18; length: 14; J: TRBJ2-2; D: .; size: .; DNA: TGTGCCAGCTCGCGAGGACGGAACACCGGGGAGCTGTTTTTT; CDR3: CASSRGRNTGELFF
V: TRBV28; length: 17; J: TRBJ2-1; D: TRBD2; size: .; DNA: TGTGCCAGCAGTTCTCTTACGGGACTAGGTTCCATCAATGAGCAGTTCTTC; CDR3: CASSSLTGLGSINEQFF
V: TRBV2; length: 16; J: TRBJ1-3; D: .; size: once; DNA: TGTGCCAGCAGTGAAGCGCGAATACGTCTAGGAAACACCATATATTTT; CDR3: CASSEARIRLGNTIYF
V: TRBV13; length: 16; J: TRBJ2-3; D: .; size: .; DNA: TGTGCCAGCAGCCAGGCCGGGGGCAAGGCCACAGATACGCAGTATTTT; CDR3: CASSQAGGKATDTQYF
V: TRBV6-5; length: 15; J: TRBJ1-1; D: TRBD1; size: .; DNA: TGTGCCAGCAGTCAGCGGGACAGGGTGAACACTGAAGCTTTCTTT; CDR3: CASSQRDRVNTEAFF
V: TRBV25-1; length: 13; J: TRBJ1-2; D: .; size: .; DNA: TGTGCCAGCAGATGGACGGAGGGCTATGGCTACACCTTC; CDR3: CASRWTEGYGYTF
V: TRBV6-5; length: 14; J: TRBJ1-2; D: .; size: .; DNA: TGTGCCAGCACCACCGGGGGGGCGGGCTATGGCTACACCTTC; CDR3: CASTTGGAGYGYTF
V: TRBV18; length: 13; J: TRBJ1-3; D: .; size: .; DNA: TGTGCCAGCTCAACCCGGACGGGAAACACCATATATTTT; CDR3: CASSTRTGNTIYF
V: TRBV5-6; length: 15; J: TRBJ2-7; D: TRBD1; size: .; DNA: TGTGCCAGCAGCTTGTCTGGACAGGGTTCCTACGAGCAGTACTTC; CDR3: CASSLSGQGSYEQYF
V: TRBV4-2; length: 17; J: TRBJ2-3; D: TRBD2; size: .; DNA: TGTGCCAGCAGCCAAGGGGGGAGGGAGGTTCGGGCAGATACGCAGTATTTT; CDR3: CASSQGGREVRADTQYF
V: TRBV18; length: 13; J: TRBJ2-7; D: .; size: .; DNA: TGTGCCAGCTCACCCTCTCAGGGCTACGAGCAGTACTTC; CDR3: CASSPSQGYEQYF
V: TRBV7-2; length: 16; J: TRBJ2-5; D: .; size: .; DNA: TGTGCCAGCAGCTTACACGGTCCAGGGGATGTTGAGACCCAGTACTTC; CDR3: CASSLHGPGDVETQYF
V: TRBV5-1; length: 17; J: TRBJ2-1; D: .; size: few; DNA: TGCGCCAGCAGCCCGCAAGGTGTCCGAGATGTCTACAATGAGCAGTTCTTC; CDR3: CASSPQGVRDVYNEQFF
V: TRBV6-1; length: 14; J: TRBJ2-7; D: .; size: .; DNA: TGTGCCAGCAGTGAAGCGTACGGATCCTACGAGCAGTACTTC; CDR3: CASSEAYGSYEQYF
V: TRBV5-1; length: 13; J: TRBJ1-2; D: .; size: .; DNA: TGCGCCAGCAGTCAGGACAGACACTATGGCTACACCTTC; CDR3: CASSQDRHYGYTF
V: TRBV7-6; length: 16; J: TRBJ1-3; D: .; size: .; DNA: TGTGCCAGCAGCTCCCTCCGGGGGGGCCTTGGAAACACCATATATTTT; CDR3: CASSSLRGGLGNTIYF
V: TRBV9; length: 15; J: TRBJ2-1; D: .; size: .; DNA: TGTGCCAGCAGCGAAGAGATTAGGCTGGACAATGAGCAGTTCTTC; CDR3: CASSEEIRLDNEQFF
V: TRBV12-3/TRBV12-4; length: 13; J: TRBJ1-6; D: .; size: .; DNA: TGTGCCAGCAGTTTAGCGCGATCGTCACCCCTCCACTTT; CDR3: CASSLARSSPLHF
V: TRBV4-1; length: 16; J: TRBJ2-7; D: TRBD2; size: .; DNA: TGCGCCAGCAGCCACCGCAATAGCGGGAGTGCCTACGAGCAGTACTTC; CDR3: CASSHRNSGSAYEQYF
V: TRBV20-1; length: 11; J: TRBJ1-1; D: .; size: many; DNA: TGCAGTACTCAGGTGAACACTGAAGCTTTCTTT; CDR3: CSTQVNTEAFF
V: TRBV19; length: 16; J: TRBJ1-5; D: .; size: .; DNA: TGTGCCAGTAGTATATGGGGGCGCAACGGCAATCAGCCCCAGCATTTT; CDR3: CASSIWGRNGNQPQHF
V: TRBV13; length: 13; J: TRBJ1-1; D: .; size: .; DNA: TGTGCCAGCAGCTTAGAAGGGATCGCTGAAGCTTTCTTT; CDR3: CASSLEGIAEAFF
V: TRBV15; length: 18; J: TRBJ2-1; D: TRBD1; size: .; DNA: TGTGCCACCAGCAGAGATAGTGTCGTCGGGACAGGTTACAATGAGCAGTTCTTC; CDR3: CATSRDSVVGTGYNEQFF
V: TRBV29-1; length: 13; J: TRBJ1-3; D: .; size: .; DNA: TGCAGCGTTGTCGGCCAGTCTGGAAACACCATATATTTT; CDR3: CSVVGQSGNTIYF
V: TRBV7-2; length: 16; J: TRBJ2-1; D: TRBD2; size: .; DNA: TGTGCCAGCAGCTTCGTCGGGAGGGCGCTTAACAATGAGCAGTTCTTC; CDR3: CASSFVGRALNNEQFF
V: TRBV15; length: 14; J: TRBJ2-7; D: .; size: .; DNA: TGTGCCACCAGCGAGGGACTGAATTCCTACGAGCAGTACTTC; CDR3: CATSEGLNSYEQYF
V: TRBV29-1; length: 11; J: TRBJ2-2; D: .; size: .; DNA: TGCAGCGTTGGAAATGCCGGGGAGCTGTTTTTT; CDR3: CSVGNAGELFF
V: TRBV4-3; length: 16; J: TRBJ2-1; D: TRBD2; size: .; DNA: TGCGCCAGCAGCCCGCACAGACTAGCGGGAGGCGGTGAGCAGTTCTTC; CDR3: CASSPHRLAGGGEQFF
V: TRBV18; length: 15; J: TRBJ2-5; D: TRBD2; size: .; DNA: TGTGCCAGCTCACCCGGGACTAGCGGGAGGCAGACCCAGTACTTC; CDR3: CASSPGTSGRQTQYF
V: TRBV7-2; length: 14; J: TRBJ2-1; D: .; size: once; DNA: TGTGCCAGCAGCTCAGAGATGGCCTACAATGAGCAGTTCTTC; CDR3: CASSSEMAYNEQFF
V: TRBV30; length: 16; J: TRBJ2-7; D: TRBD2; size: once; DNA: TGTGCCTGGAGGGCCGGGACTAGCGGGCCGACCTACGAGCAGTACTTC; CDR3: CAWRAGTSGPTYEQYF
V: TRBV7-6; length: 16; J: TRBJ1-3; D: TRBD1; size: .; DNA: TGTGCCAGCAGCTTATGGGAGGGGGCGATTGGAAACACCATATATTTT; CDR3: CASSLWEGAIGNTIYF
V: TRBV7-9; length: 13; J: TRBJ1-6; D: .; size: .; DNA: TGTGCCAGCAGCCCCCCGGTACCCTCACCCCTCCACTTT; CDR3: CASSPPVPSPLHF
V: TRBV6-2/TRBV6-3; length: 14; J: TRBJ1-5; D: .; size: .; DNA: TGTGCCAGCAGTCGGAGACAGCCGAATCAGCCCCAGCATTTT; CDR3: CASSRRQPNQPQHF
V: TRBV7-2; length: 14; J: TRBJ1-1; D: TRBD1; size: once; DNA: TGTGCCAGCAGTCTTCAGGGGGCGAGCACTGAAGCTTTCTTT; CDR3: CASSLQGASTEAFF
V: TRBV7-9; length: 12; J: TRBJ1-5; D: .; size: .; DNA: TGTGCCAGCAGCCTTCCCAATCAGCCCCAGCATTTT; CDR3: CASSLPNQPQHF
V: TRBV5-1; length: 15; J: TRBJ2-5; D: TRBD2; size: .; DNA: TGCGCCAGCAGCTTACAGATGACTAGCGAGGAGACCCAGTACTTC; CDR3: CASSLQMTSEETQYF
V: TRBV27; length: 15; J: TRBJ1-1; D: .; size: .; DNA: TGTGCCAGCAGTTTAATTGGGGCCGTCAAACCCGAAGCTTTCTTT; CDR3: CASSLIGAVKPEAFF
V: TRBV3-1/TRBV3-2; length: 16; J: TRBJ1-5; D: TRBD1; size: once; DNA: TGTGCCAGCAGCCAGGGGGACAGACACTCCAATCAGCCCCAGCATTTT; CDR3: CASSQGDRHSNQPQHF
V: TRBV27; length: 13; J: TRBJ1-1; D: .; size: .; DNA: TGTGCCAGCAGTTTCTCAATGGGCACTGAAGCTTTCTTT; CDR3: CASSFSMGTEAFF
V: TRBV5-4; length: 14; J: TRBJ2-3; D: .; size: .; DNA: TGTGCCAGCACCCAGCGAGAAGCCACAGATACGCAGTATTTT; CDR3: CASTQREATDTQYF
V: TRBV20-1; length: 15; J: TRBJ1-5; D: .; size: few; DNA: TGCAGTGCTAGTTTCTTGGGAACGACCAATCAGCCCCAGCATTTT; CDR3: CSASFLGTTNQPQHF
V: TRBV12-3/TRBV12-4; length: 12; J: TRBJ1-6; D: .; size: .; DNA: TGTGCCAGCAGGCGGACGGATTCACCCCTCCACTTT; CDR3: CASRRTDSPLHF
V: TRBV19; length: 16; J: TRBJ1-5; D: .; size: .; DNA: TGTGCCAGTAGTATCGCGGCAGCATATAGCAATCAGCCCCAGCATTTT; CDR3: CASSIAAAYSNQPQHF
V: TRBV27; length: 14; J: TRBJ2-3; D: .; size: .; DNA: TGTGCCAGCAGTTCTCCAGCGTTCACAGATACGCAGTATTTT; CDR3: CASSSPAFTDTQYF
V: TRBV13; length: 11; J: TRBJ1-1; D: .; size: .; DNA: TGTGCCAGCAGCTCGGGGCTTGAAGCTTTCTTT; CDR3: CASSSGLEAFF
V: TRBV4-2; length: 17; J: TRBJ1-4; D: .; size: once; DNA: TGTGCCAGCAGCCAAGATCCGGTAGGAGCACTAGGGGAAAAACTGTTTTTT; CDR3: CASSQDPVGALGEKLFF